This T cell receptor beta chain was identified during a study of T-cell reconstitution after alpha-beta-depleted transplantation in children (dated by TCRdb to 2016 to 2017). In terms of the full investigation: T-cell immune reconstitution after TCRalphabeta/CD19-depleted allogeneic hematopoietic cell transplantation in children was quantitatively tracked in the study by means of TCR repertoire profiling.

CDR3 length: 13 amino acids, cysteine to phenylalanine. CDR3 DNA only is kept here, 39 bases in frame from base 1. According to the germline V gene (reference sequence), CDR1 reads MNHEY and CDR2 reads SMNVEV. Germline trimming amounts to 5 bases on V and 6 bases on J, with 6 as the count of junction bases outside the gene matches. On this clonotype itself: It has no known antigen specificity. Base qualities are not at hand, and no much larger clone is one base apart.

Library prep was done by PCR. Sequencer: Illumina HiSeq 2500. Molecular barcoding was employed in the preparation of TCR libraries, with unique molecular identifiers being used to normalize TCRbeta repertoire quantification. TCRdb cleaned the public reads at Q25 with fastp, built clones with MiXCR and kept in-frame beta chains. Each CDR3 protein gets just one entry, which takes the most common genes and DNA from the rows behind it. For this sample the table gives around 600,000 distinct CDR3 sequences, of which roughly 17% were detected only once. 1.1% of the sample rests with the top ten. The chain uses TRBV27 and TRBJ1-2; TRBD1 agrees with 7 junctional bases. This clonotype was obtained from a human donor who donated a stem cell graft to a child with acute myeloid leukemia. The specimen comprised PBMCs from the stem cell graft donor, sampled from the stem cell graft. The CDR3 reads as follows: CASSPEGAHGYTF. The nucleotide sequence reads TGTGCCAGCAGTCCCGAGGGGGCTCATGGCTACACCTTC.